These 23 T cell receptor beta chains originate from one sample sequenced in a study of T cell responses to AZD1222 COVID-19 vaccine (dated by TCRdb to the early 2020s). The time point label corresponds to: about 28 days (+/-7) after the second vaccine dose. Library construction relied on the immunoSEQ multiplex PCR assay. TCRdb mirrors the immuneACCESS table, restricted to in-frame sequences. Some clones are absent from its copies; in checked studies, under half trace to an unresolved V gene, and the reason for the others is unknown. The sample includes approximately 96,000 clones, with just over 85% observed a single time. Of the sample, about 6% is held by the ten largest clones. The source was peripheral blood, collected 28 days after the second AZD1222 dose. The source of these receptors is an adult who received the AZD1222 COVID-19 vaccine.

This clone was recorded once. The gene calls are TRBV5-1 and TRBJ1-5; perhaps TRBD1 as D (6 bases). The CDR3 has 14 amino acids. Germline CDR1 and CDR2: SGHRS and YFSETQ. The ends were cut back, 0 bases at V and 6 bases at J, with 10 bases in the middle. The CDR3 protein is CASSLAQGGQPQHF. The CDR3, as DNA: TGCGCCAGCAGCTTGGCACAGGGCGGTCAGCCCCAGCATTTT.

The V call is TRBV7-8, the J call TRBJ2-7, with 9 nucleotides matching TRBD1. Looked up from germline, CDR1 is SGHVS and CDR2 is FQNEAQ. After removal of 5 bases from V and 2 bases from J, the junction contained 4 bases not matched to a gene. The length of the CDR3 is 14 residues. The DNA of the CDR3 is TGTGCCAGCAGCCAGAGACAGGGGGCCTACGAGCAGTACTTC. It is translated as CASSQRQGAYEQYF.

The chain combines TRBV5-1 with TRBJ1-1; 8 nucleotides align to TRBD1. V shed 4 bases, J shed 0 bases, and the junction held 8 bases outside the gene matches. CDR1 and CDR2 (germline): SGHRS, YFSETQ. CDR3 size: 16 residues. DNA of the CDR3: TGCGCCAGCAGCACCCTGACAGGGGCCATGAACACTGAAGCTTTCTTT. Translating gives CASSTLTGAMNTEAFF. Full variable domain (missing parts from reference TRBV5-1 and TRBJ1-1): KAGVTQTPRYLIKTRGQQVTLSCSPISGHRSVSWYQQTPGQGLQFLFEYFSETQRNKGNFPGRFSGRQFSNSRSEMNVSTLELGDSALYLCASSTLTGAMNTEAFFGQGTRLTVV.

The V call is TRBV10-2, the J call TRBJ2-7; perhaps TRBD1 as D (5 bases). Germline V gene sequence: CDR1 WSHSY, CDR2 SAAADI. The CDR3 is 13 residues long. V was clipped by 6 bases and J by 3 bases, with 12 bases between them. The chain's CDR3 is CASRRTSYYEQYF. CDR3 coding DNA: TGCGCCAGCAGAAGGACAAGCTACTACGAGCAGTACTTC.

The chain links TRBV30 to TRBJ2-5, with D perhaps TRBD2 (6 bases). CDR1 is GTSNPN, CDR2 SVGIG, per germline (reference sequence). The ends were cut back, 1 base at V and 7 bases at J, with 16 bases in the middle. This CDR3 spans 14 amino acids. CDR3 sequence: CAWSGGVDFGTQYF. CDR3 in DNA: TGTGCCTGGAGTGGGGGGGTGGATTTTGGGACCCAGTACTTC.

This chain joins TRBV5-1 and TRBJ2-3; no firm D call. Per the germline V gene, CDR1 is SGHRS and CDR2 is YFSETQ. With 0 bases removed from V and 0 bases from J, the gap between germline ends came to 8 bases. This CDR3 is built from 15 residues. CDR3 loop: CASSLAWASTDTQYF. CDR3 DNA: TGCGCCAGCAGCTTGGCTTGGGCAAGCACAGATACGCAGTATTTT.

The rearrangement links TRBV5-1 to TRBJ2-2; 7 nucleotides match TRBD2. The CDR3 totals 16 residues. The ends lost 4 bases at V and 5 bases at J; junction bases unmatched: 11. Germline V CDR1 and CDR2: SGHRS, YFSETQ. CDR3 nucleotide sequence: TGCGCCAGCAGCAGCCGGGGACTGCGGGAGACCGGGGAGCTGTTTTTT. Its protein product is CASSSRGLRETGELFF.

This chain joins TRBV19 and TRBJ1-5; tentatively, D is TRBD1 (5 bases). V was cut by 3 bases and J by 1 base, with 7 bases left in between. CDR1 is LNHDA and CDR2 is SQIVND in the germline V gene (reference sequence). The CDR3 has 14 amino acids. The CDR3 is CASSIWGSNQPQHF. The CDR3 DNA sequence: TGTGCCAGTAGTATTTGGGGGAGCAATCAGCCCCAGCATTTT.

V gene TRBV7-5 combines with J gene TRBJ2-1; whether TRBD2, the table's D call, matches the DNA was not checked. TRBV7-5 has pseudogene status. CDR3 size: 20 residues. The CDR3 sequence: CARSLIRLAGKSTSYNEQFF. The CDR3 nucleotides are TGTGCCAGAAGCTTAATTCGCCTAGCGGGAAAATCAACATCCTACAATGAGCAGTTCTTC.

The J gene is TRBJ2-1, the V gene TRBV19; no clear D gene. V dropped 3 bases and J dropped 4 bases, with 7 bases sitting between them. The CDR3 contains 13 residues. Germline V CDR1 and CDR2: LNHDA, SQIVND (reference sequence). CDR3 residues: CASSIGPYNEQFF. The CDR3 DNA reads as TGTGCCAGTAGTATCGGACCTTACAATGAGCAGTTCTTC.

V is TRBV29-1 and J is TRBJ2-1, with D tentatively TRBD1 (7 bases). Germline assignment: CDR1 SQVTM and CDR2 ANQGSEA. CDR3 size: 16 residues. With 2 bases removed from V and 6 bases from J, the gap between germline ends came to 20 bases. The CDR3 region has the DNA TGCAGCGTTGAAATGGAGGGGGGACAGATCCCCAATGAGCAGTTCTTC. Translating gives CSVEMEGGQIPNEQFF.

The V call is TRBV28, the J call TRBJ1-2; no clear D. The ends were cut back, 10 bases at V and 4 bases at J, with 16 bases in the middle. CDR1 is MDHEN, CDR2 SYDVKM, per germline. The CDR3 contains 13 residues. The DNA of the CDR3 is TGTGCCACACTCGCCGGGGTAGGCTATGGCTACACCTTC. Protein: CATLAGVGYGYTF.

The J gene is TRBJ2-2, the V gene TRBV10-2, with D perhaps TRBD2 (6 bases). This CDR3 is built from 14 residues. Germline V gene sequence: CDR1 WSHSY, CDR2 SAAADI. The V end lost 0 bases, the J end lost 8 bases, and 10 bases lay between the germline ends. CDR3 in amino acids: CASSESRREGELFF. The CDR3 DNA reads TGCGCCAGCAGTGAGTCGAGACGGGAGGGGGAGCTGTTTTTT.

This clone was recorded only once. The chain combines TRBV19 with TRBJ1-5; 7 bases are shared with TRBD1. After removal of 5 bases from V and 2 bases from J, the junction contained 3 bases not matched to a gene. Germline CDR1 LNHDA, CDR2 SQIVND (reference sequence). There are 14 residues in the CDR3. CDR3 bases: TGTGCCAGTAGTCCAACAGGGGGCAATCAGCCCCAGCATTTT. Translating gives CASSPTGGNQPQHF. Complete variable domain (other parts from reference TRBV19 and TRBJ1-5): DGGITQSPKYLFRKEGQNVTLSCEQNLNHDAMYWYRQDPGQGLRLIYYSQIVNDFQKGDIAEGYSVSREKKESFPLTVTSAQKNPTAFYLCASSPTGGNQPQHFGDGTRLSIL.

The chain is built from TRBV29-1 and TRBJ1-1; D unresolved. The CDR3 sequence is 12 residues long. V dropped 3 bases and J dropped 4 bases, with 9 bases sitting between them. The germline V gene encodes CDR1 SQVTM and CDR2 ANQGSEA. The CDR3 spells CSVEDRSTEAFF. The CDR3 DNA sequence: TGCAGCGTTGAGGACCGCAGCACTGAAGCTTTCTTT.

The sample holds a few counts of this clone. The chain recombines TRBV28 with TRBJ1-4; 8 bases agree with TRBD1. The CDR3 runs to 16 residues. V lost 8 bases and J lost 0; bases outside the gene matches: 8. Germline CDR1 is MDHEN and CDR2 is SYDVKM. CDR3 protein: CASGGQASSTNEKLFF. The DNA for the CDR3 is TGTGCCAGCGGGGGACAGGCCTCCTCAACTAATGAAAAACTGTTTTTT.

The genes are TRBV7-2 and TRBJ2-3, with TRBD2 identical over 9 bases. The V gene's germline CDR1 is SGHTA and CDR2 FQGNSA. CDR3 length: 16 amino acids. J gave up 4 bases and V 2 bases, and 7 bases lay outside the gene matches. The CDR3 reads CASSLRAGGRADTQYF. CDR3 coding DNA: TGTGCCAGCAGCTTACGAGCGGGAGGAAGGGCAGATACGCAGTATTTT.

The V gene is TRBV24-1, the J gene TRBJ2-3, with 7 bases matching TRBD1. This CDR3 contains 15 residues. CDR1 is KGHDR, CDR2 SFDVKD, per germline. Unmatched junction bases numbered 6, after V lost 3 bases and J lost 4 bases. The DNA for the CDR3 is TGTGCCACCAGTGATCCACAGGGGTTGGCAGATACGCAGTATTTT. It codes for CATSDPQGLADTQYF.

The chain recombines TRBV7-2 with TRBJ2-7; D is perhaps TRBD1 or TRBD2 (6 bases each). V was cut by 5 bases and J by 5 bases, with 19 bases left in between. This CDR3 is built from 15 residues. Germline CDR1 and CDR2: SGHTA and FQGNSA. The CDR3 nucleotides read TGTGCCAGCAGCCCTCGCTGGGGGGCTGGGCACGAGCAGTACTTC. Protein product: CASSPRWGAGHEQYF. Looking up the rest from reference TRBV7-2 and TRBJ2-7 gives the full variable domain: GAGVSQSPSNKVTEKGKDVELRCDPISGHTALYWYRQSLGQGLEFLIYFQGNSAPDKSGLPSDRFSAERTGGSVSTLTIQRTQQEDSAVYLCASSPRWGAGHEQYFGPGTRLTVT.

This clone has a handful of counts. The genes are TRBV5-1 and TRBJ1-4; D gene unclear. CDR3 length equals 16 residues. Trimming removed 0 bases at V and 2 bases at J, with 11 bases between. The germline CDR1 and CDR2 sequences are SGHRS and YFSETQ. CDR3 loop: CASSLERGLTNEKLFF. In DNA, the CDR3 is TGCGCCAGCAGCTTGGAGAGAGGGTTGACTAATGAAAAACTGTTTTTT.

The rearrangement links TRBV5-4 to TRBJ2-3, with 15 bases matching TRBD2. From germline, CDR1 is SGHNT and CDR2 YYREEE (reference sequence). The CDR3 has 15 residues. V lost 3 bases and J lost 7; bases outside the gene matches: 3. The CDR3 region has the DNA TGTGCCAGCAGCTCGGGGACTAGCGGGGGGTATACGCAGTATTTT. It is translated as CASSSGTSGGYTQYF.

This clone was seen once. V usage is TRBV25-1 and J usage is TRBJ1-2, with no clear D. Trimming left V 2 bases short and J 6 bases short, with 4 bases between. CDR1 is MGHDK, CDR2 SYGVNS, per germline. CDR3 length: 11 amino acids. DNA of the CDR3: TGTGCCAGCAGTGAAGGCAATGGCTACACCTTC. Translation: CASSEGNGYTF.

The chain joins TRBV19 to TRBJ2-6, with TRBD2 matching 7 bases. V lost 1 base and J lost 0; bases outside the gene matches: 3. There are 17 residues in the CDR3. Looked up from germline, CDR1 is LNHDA and CDR2 is SQIVND (reference sequence). The CDR3 sequence is CASSIVGGSSGANVLTF. The CDR3 bases are TGTGCCAGTAGTATAGTGGGCGGGAGCTCTGGGGCCAACGTCCTGACTTTC.